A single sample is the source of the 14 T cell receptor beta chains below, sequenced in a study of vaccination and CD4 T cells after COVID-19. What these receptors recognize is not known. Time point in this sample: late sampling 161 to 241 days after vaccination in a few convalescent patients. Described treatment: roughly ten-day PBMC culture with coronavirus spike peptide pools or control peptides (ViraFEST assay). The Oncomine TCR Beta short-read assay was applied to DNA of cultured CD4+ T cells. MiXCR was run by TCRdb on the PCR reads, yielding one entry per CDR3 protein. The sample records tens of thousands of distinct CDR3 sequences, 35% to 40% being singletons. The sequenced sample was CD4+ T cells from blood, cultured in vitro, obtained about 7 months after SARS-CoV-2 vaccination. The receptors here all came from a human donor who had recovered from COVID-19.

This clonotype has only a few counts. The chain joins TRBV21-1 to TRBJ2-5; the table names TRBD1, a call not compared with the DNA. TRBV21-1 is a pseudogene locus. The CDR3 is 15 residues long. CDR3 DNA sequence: TGTGCCAGCAGCAAAGATCTTCCCAGGGGGGAGACCCAGTACTTC. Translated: CASSKDLPRGETQYF.

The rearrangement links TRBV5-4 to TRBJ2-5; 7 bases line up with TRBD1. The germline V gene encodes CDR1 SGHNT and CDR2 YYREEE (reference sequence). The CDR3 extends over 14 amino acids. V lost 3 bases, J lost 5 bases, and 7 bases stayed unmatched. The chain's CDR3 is CASSSNRGWETQYF. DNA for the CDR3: TGTGCCAGCAGCTCTAACAGGGGATGGGAGACCCAGTACTTC.

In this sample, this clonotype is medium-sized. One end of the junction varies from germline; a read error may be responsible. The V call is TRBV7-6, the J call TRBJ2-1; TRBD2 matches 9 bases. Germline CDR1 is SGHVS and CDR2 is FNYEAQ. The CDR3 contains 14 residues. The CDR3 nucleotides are TGTGCCAGCAGTTTAGCGGGGGACTACAATGAGCAGTTCTTC. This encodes CASSLAGDYNEQFF.

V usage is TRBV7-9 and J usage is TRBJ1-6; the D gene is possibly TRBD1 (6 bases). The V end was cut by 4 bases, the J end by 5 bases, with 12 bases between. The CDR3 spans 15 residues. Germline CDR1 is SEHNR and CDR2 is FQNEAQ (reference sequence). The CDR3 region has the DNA TGTGCCAGCAGCTCGTGGGACACCAATAATTCACCCCTCCACTTT. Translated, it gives CASSSWDTNNSPLHF.

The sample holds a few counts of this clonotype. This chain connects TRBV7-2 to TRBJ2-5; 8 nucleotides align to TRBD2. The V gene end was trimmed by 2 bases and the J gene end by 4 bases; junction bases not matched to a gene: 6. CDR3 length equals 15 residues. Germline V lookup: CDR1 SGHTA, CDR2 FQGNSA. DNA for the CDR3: TGTGCCAGCAGCTTAAGCAGCGGGAGCGGAGAGACCCAGTACTTC. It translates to CASSLSSGSGETQYF.

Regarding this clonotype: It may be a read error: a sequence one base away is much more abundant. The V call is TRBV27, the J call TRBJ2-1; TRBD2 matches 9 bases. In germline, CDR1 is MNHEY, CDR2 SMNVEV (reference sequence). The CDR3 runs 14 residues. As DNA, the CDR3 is TGTGTCAGCAGTTTTAGCGGGAGAGGGGATGAGCAGTTCTTC. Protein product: CVSSFSGRGDEQFF.

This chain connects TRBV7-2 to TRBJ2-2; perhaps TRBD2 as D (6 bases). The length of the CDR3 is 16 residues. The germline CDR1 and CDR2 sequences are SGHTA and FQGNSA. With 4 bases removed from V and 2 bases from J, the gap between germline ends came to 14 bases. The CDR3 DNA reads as TGTGCCAGCAGCTCATTTAGCGGAGGAAACACCGGGGAGCTGTTTTTT. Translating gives CASSSFSGGNTGELFF.

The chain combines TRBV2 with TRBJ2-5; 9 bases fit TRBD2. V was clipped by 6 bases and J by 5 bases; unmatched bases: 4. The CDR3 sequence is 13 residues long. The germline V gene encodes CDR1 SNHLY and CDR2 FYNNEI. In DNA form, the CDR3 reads TGTGCCAGCAGCGGACTAGCGTCTGAGACCCAGTACTTC. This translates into CASSGLASETQYF.

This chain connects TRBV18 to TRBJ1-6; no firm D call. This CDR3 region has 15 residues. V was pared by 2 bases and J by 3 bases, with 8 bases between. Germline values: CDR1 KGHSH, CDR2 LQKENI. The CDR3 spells CASSPNGNYNSPLHF. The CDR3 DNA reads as TGTGCCAGCTCACCAAACGGGAACTATAATTCACCCCTCCACTTT. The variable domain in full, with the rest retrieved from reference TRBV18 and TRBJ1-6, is NAGVMQNPRHLVRRRGQEARLRCSPMKGHSHVYWYRQLPEEGLKFMVYLQKENIIDESGMPKERFSAEFPKEGPSILRIQQVVRGDSAAYFCASSPNGNYNSPLHFGNGTRLTVT.

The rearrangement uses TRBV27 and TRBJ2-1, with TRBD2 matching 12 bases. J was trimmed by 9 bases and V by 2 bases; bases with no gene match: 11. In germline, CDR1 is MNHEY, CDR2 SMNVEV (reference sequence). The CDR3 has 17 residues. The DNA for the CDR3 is TGTGCCAGCAGTTTAGGGCTAGCGGGAGGGCCGAGGGGTGAGCAGTTCTTC. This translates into CASSLGLAGGPRGEQFF.

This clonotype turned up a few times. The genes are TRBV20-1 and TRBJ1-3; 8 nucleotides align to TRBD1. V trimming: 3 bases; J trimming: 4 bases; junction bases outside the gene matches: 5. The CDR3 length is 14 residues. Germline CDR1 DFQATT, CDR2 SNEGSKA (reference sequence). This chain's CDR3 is CSASEGDRGNTIYF. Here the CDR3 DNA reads TGCAGTGCTAGTGAGGGGGACAGGGGAAACACCATATATTTT.

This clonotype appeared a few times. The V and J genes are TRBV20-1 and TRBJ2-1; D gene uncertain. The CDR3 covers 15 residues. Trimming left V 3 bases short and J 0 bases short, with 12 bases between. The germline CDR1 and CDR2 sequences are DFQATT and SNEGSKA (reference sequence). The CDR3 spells CSASPRRSSYNEQFF. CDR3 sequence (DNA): TGCAGTGCTAGCCCGCGTAGGAGCTCCTACAATGAGCAGTTCTTC.

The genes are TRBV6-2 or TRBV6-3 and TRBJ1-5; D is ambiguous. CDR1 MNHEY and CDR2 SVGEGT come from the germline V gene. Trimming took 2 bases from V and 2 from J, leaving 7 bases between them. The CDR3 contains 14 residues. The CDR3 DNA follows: TGTGCCAGCAGTTACAAAGTAGGCAATCAGCCCCAGCATTTT. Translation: CASSYKVGNQPQHF.

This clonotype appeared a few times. This CDR3 is CATSRDVAVGNTQYF. DNA of the CDR3: TGTGCCACCAGCAGAGATGTCGCGGTAGGGAATACGCAGTATTTT. The genes are TRBV15 and TRBJ2-3, with unresolved D. The CDR3 covers 15 residues. CDR1 is LNHNV and CDR2 is YYDKDF in the germline V gene (reference sequence). The ends were cut back, 0 bases at V and 7 bases at J, with 14 bases in the middle.